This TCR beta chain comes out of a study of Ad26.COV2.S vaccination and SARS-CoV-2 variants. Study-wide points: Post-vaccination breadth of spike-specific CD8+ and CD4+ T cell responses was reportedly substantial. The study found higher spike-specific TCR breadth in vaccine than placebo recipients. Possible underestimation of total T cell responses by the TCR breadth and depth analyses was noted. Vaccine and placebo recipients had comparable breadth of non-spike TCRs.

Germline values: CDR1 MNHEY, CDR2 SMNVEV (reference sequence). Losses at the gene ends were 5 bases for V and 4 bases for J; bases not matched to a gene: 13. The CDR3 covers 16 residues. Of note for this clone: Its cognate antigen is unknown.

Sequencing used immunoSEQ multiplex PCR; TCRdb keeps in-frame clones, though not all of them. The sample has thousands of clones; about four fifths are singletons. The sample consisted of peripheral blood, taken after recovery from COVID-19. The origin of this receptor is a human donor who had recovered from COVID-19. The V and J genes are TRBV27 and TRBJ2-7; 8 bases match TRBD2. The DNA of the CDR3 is TGTGCCAGCAGTCAGATCACTAGCGGAAGCCTTTACGAGCAGTACTTC. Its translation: CASSQITSGSLYEQYF.